This T cell receptor beta chain was sequenced during a study of CD4 T cells in relation to SARS-CoV-2 and coronaviruses. On the study more broadly: ViraFEST: roughly 10-day antigen culture of PBMCs, then TCR beta CDR3 sequencing. Convalescent patients were fewer than ten males and a few females; two were Hispanic.

The study's findings and limits: The assay detects memory recall responses, not culture-primed primary responses. The cross-reactivity analysis covered only spike protein, not other viral proteins.

As to this clone: Its antigen is not known.

TCRdb's table, derived via immunoSEQ multiplex PCR, lists solely in-frame clones and lacks some. The table shows about 34,000 clones, with over 60% occurring only once. This CDR3 region has 12 residues. Germline V gives CDR1 MDHEN, CDR2 SYDVKM. The V call is TRBV28, the J call TRBJ2-7, with a weak D call TRBD2 (6 bases). The sample was memory CD4+ T cells from PBMCs, cultured in vitro. The origin of this receptor is an adult with COVID-19. CDR3 amino acids: CAAGGSSYEQYF. The CDR3 coding sequence is TGTGCTGCTGGGGGGTCCTCCTACGAGCAGTACTTC. Filled out from reference TRBV28 and TRBJ2-7, the complete variable domain reads DVKVTQSSRYLVKRTGEKVFLECVQDMDHENMFWYRQDPGLGLRLIYFSYDVKMKEKGDIPEGYSVSREKKERFSLILESASTNQTSMYLCAAGGSSYEQYFGPGTRLTVT.